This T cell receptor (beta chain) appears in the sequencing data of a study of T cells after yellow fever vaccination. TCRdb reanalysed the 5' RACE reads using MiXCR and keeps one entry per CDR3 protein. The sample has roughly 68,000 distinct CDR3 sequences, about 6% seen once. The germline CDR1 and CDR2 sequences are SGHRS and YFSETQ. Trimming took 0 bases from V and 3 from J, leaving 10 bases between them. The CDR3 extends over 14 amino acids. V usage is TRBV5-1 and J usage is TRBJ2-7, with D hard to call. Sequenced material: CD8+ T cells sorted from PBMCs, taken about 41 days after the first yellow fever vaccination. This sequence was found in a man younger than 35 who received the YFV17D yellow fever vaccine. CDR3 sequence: CASSLGASFYEQYF. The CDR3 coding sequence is TGCGCCAGCAGCTTGGGGGCGTCCTTCTACGAGCAGTACTTC.